Following are 17 T cell receptor beta chains from one sample sequenced in a study of spatial heterogeneity in lung cancer. TCRdb re-called the 5' RACE reads through MiXCR, storing one row per CDR3 protein. Altogether around 6,200 distinct CDR3 sequences are present, 14% being singletons, with the ten largest covering about 10%. Noted time point: sample taken at primary tumor resection. These receptors have no identified antigens. Study conclusions and caveats: Higher tumor mutation counts went along with higher counts of expanded intratumoral alpha and beta TCRs.

The sequences come from lung tumor tissue, collected at surgery. The receptor source for this set is a male donor with early-stage non-small cell lung cancer.

By frequency in the sample, this clonotype is large. This beta chain is an unintended read in a library built for alpha chains; its size means little. The J gene is TRBJ2-2, the V gene TRBV20-1, with D possibly being TRBD2 (6 bases). The germline gives CDR1 DFQATT, CDR2 SNEGSKA (reference sequence). V was shortened by 0 bases and J by 4 bases, with 18 bases between the two germline ends. There are 17 residues in the CDR3. This chain's CDR3 is CSARDFRRGGGTGELFF. The CDR3 bases are TGCAGTGCTAGAGATTTTCGAAGGGGAGGTGGCACCGGGGAGCTGTTTTTT.

For this clonotype: As an off-target read in a library built for alpha chains, this beta chain has a frequency of little significance. The V gene is TRBV25-1, the J gene TRBJ1-1; D not certain. Germline V CDR1 and CDR2: MGHDK, SYGVNS. The V gene lost 6 bases and the J gene lost 7 bases, with 18 bases spanning the gap. The CDR3 is made up of 14 amino acids. CDR3 in DNA: TGTGCCAGCAGCGTTAAAGGGCCGCCGGATGAAGCTTTCTTT. Translation: CASSVKGPPDEAFF.

By share, this clonotype counts as medium-sized. This beta chain is off target for a library built for alpha chains, so its abundance means little. This chain connects TRBV5-1 to TRBJ1-2; TRBD1 aligns across 7 bases. Germline values: CDR1 SGHRS, CDR2 YFSETQ. The V gene end was trimmed by 4 bases and the J gene end by 2 bases; junction bases not matched to a gene: 5. The CDR3 covers 14 residues. DNA of the CDR3: TGCGCCAGCAGCCCGACGACAGGGAACTATGGCTACACCTTC. Protein: CASSPTTGNYGYTF. The variable domain in full, completed from reference TRBV5-1 and TRBJ1-2, reads KAGVTQTPRYLIKTRGQQVTLSCSPISGHRSVSWYQQTPGQGLQFLFEYFSETQRNKGNFPGRFSGRQFSNSRSEMNVSTLELGDSALYLCASSPTTGNYGYTFGSGTRLTVV.

This clonotype was counted ten times or more. As an off-target read in a library built for alpha chains, this beta chain has a frequency of little significance. The V call is TRBV11-2, the J call TRBJ2-4, with TRBD2 matching over 10 bases. V gave up 2 bases and J gave up 0 bases; unmatched junction bases: 10. The CDR3 is made up of 19 amino acids. The germline CDR1 and CDR2 sequences are SGHAT and FQNNGV. The CDR3 nucleotides are TGTGCCAGCAGCTTATCTAGGACTAGCGGCCTCCTAGCCAAAAACATTCAGTACTTC. It encodes CASSLSRTSGLLAKNIQYF.

This clonotype was seen repeatedly, ten times or more. Found in a library prepared for alpha chains, this beta chain is an off-target read, and its abundance has little meaning. The chain joins TRBV28 to TRBJ2-3, with D tentatively TRBD1 or TRBD2 (5 bases each). Trimming took off 9 bases at V and 1 base at J, with 11 bases between the two ends. The CDR3 sequence is 13 residues long. Germline CDR1 reads MDHEN; CDR2 reads SYDVKM. The CDR3 nucleotides read TGTGCCAGTAGGGGACCCGGCACAGATACGCAGTATTTT. Encoded protein: CASRGPGTDTQYF.

This clonotype was picked up many times. Because this beta chain is a stray read in a library intended to capture alpha chains, its abundance should not be given much weight. The J gene is TRBJ1-3, the V gene TRBV5-5; no reliable D call. The CDR3 contains 16 residues. Trimming stripped 0 bases from V and 0 bases from J, with 10 bases between. CDR1 and CDR2 (germline): SGHKS, YYEKEE (reference sequence). CDR3 protein: CASSLGFSSSGNTIYF. CDR3 coding DNA: TGTGCCAGCAGCTTGGGGTTCAGCAGCTCTGGAAACACCATATATTTT.

This clonotype was detected ten times or more. The library was prepared for alpha chains; this beta chain is a stray read, so its frequency means little. The chain combines TRBV10-3 with TRBJ2-3; 10 nucleotides match TRBD2. Trimming cost V 11 bases and J 6 bases; bases outside gene matches: 11. This CDR3 spans 14 amino acids. Germline V lookup: CDR1 ENHRY, CDR2 SYGVKD. CDR3 amino acids: CASWGSGRSDTQYF. The DNA of the CDR3 is TGTGCCTCCTGGGGTAGCGGGAGGTCGGATACGCAGTATTTT.

In this sample, this clonotype turned up many times. This beta chain was picked up by a library intended for alpha chains and is off target, so its count carries little meaning. The chain has TRBV20-1 and TRBJ1-1; tentatively, D is TRBD1 (5 bases). Trimming removed 7 bases from V and 8 bases from J, with 11 bases in between. The CDR3 is 10 amino acids. Germline CDR1 and CDR2: DFQATT and SNEGSKA (reference sequence). The CDR3 region has the DNA TGCAGTGTCCTGACAGTCGAAGCTTTCTTT. It yields the protein CSVLTVEAFF.

This clonotype was seen a handful of times. This beta chain is off target for a library built for alpha chains, so its abundance means little. This chain links TRBV3-1 with TRBJ1-5; D gene unclear. Germline V gene sequence: CDR1 LGHDT, CDR2 YNNKEL (reference sequence). V shed 4 bases and J shed 3 bases, with 10 bases lying between them. CDR3 length: 14 amino acids. The CDR3 loop reads CASSPPDTNQPQHF. CDR3 sequence (DNA): TGTGCCAGCAGCCCCCCAGACACCAATCAGCCCCAGCATTTT.

This clonotype was found many times. For a library built for alpha chains, this beta chain is a stray read; little rests on its size. The CDR3, as DNA: TGTGCCAGCAGCCGGGGCTACAATGAGCAGTTCTTC. It specifies CASSRGYNEQFF. V gene TRBV27 combines with J gene TRBJ2-1; a weak D match, TRBD2 (5 bases). In germline, CDR1 is MNHEY, CDR2 SMNVEV (reference sequence). Deletions cut 6 bases from V and 3 bases from J, with 6 bases between. This CDR3 contains 12 residues.

In regard to this clonotype: This beta chain is a stray sequence in a library constructed for alpha chains; its clone size is not meaningful. V gene TRBV20-1 combines with J gene TRBJ2-7, with D perhaps TRBD1 (6 bases). This CDR3 has 13 amino acids. With 3 bases removed from V and 9 bases from J, the gap between germline ends came to 18 bases. The germline CDR1 and CDR2 sequences are DFQATT and SNEGSKA (reference sequence). The CDR3: CSASKDSTARQYF. CDR3 in DNA: TGCAGTGCTAGTAAGGACAGCACGGCAAGGCAGTACTTC.

The sample holds many counts of this clonotype. This beta chain was picked up by a library intended for alpha chains and is off target, so its count carries little meaning. The chain employs TRBV12-3 or TRBV12-4 and TRBJ1-5; D uncertain. This CDR3 has 13 amino acids. V was trimmed by 3 bases and J by 2 bases, leaving 5 bases between them. CDR3 in amino acids: CASSFFGNQPQHF. As DNA, the CDR3 is TGTGCCAGCAGTTTTTTTGGCAATCAGCCCCAGCATTTT.

This clonotype turned up a few times. Because this beta chain is a stray read in a library intended to capture alpha chains, its abundance should not be given much weight. The V gene is TRBV3-1, the J gene TRBJ1-6; maybe TRBD1 (6 bases). The length of the CDR3 is 17 residues. The germline gives CDR1 LGHDT, CDR2 YNNKEL (reference sequence). With 1 base removed from V and 10 bases from J, the gap between germline ends came to 20 bases. This chain's CDR3 is CASSQASTGRRGSPLHF. In nucleotides, the CDR3 is TGTGCCAGCAGCCAAGCTTCGACAGGTCGCCGAGGGTCACCCCTCCACTTT.

Notes on this clonotype: With the library built for alpha chains, this beta chain is off target and its frequency is not meaningful. The chain combines TRBV6-5 with TRBJ2-7; D possibly uses TRBD1 or TRBD2 (7 bases each). V lost 6 bases and J 0 bases, leaving 12 bases between the germline ends. The CDR3 has 14 amino acids. CDR1 is MNHEY and CDR2 is SVGAGI in the germline V gene. The DNA of the CDR3 is TGTGCCAGCAGCAGGGGGACTACCTCCTACGAGCAGTACTTC. Protein sequence: CASSRGTTSYEQYF.

This clonotype was counted at least ten times. At one end the junction does not follow the germline gene, possibly because of a read error. Little can be read into the size of this beta chain, an off-target read in a library designed for alpha chains. V and J are TRBV12-3 or TRBV12-4 and TRBJ1-2, with D maybe TRBD1 (5 bases). The CDR3 runs 16 residues. The CDR3 region has the DNA TGTGCCAGCAGCTTAGGGGCGGGCCCCTTAGGCTATGGCTACACCTTC. This sequence encodes CASSLGAGPLGYGYTF.

For this clonotype: This beta chain was picked up by a library intended for alpha chains and is off target, so its count carries little meaning. The chain's CDR3 is CASSIARDGYTF. For the CDR3, the DNA is TGTGCCAGTAGTATAGCCAGGGATGGCTACACCTTC. This sequence joins TRBV19 and TRBJ1-2; D perhaps matches TRBD1 (5 bases). The V gene lost 1 base and the J gene lost 6 bases, with 6 bases spanning the gap. This CDR3 is 12 amino acids long. Germline values: CDR1 LNHDA, CDR2 SQIVND (reference sequence).

This clonotype was detected many times. This beta chain appears as a stray read in a library generated for alpha chains; its size is not informative. The rearrangement links TRBV20-1 to TRBJ2-3; D possibly corresponds to TRBD2 (6 bases). Germline lookup yields CDR1 DFQATT and CDR2 SNEGSKA (reference sequence). The CDR3 has 15 residues. The V and J ends lost 6 bases and 5 bases respectively, with 21 bases between them. The CDR3 nucleotides are TGCAGTGCACGAGGGACTCCGGGCTCCCTAGATACGCAGTATTTT. This gives the protein CSARGTPGSLDTQYF.